Listed below are T cell receptor beta chains from one sample, sequenced in a study of regulatory T cells in long-lasting Graves disease. TCRdb itself ran the multiplex PCR reads through MiXCR, one entry per CDR3 protein. The sample lists roughly 700,000 distinct CDR3 sequences; 25% to 35% were seen once. The specimen comprised peripheral blood mononuclear cells (PBMCs), sampled when the disease was refractory, from a patient treated with antithyroid drugs. These receptors originate from a female donor with Graves disease. The CDR3 runs from the conserved cysteine through the conserved F or W. D genes are given only for firm matches. Size is omitted from some rows. Given values are once, few, many or a class for expanded clones.

V	J	size	D	DNA	CDR3
TRBV2	TRBJ2-7	many	NA	TGTGCCAGCAGCCTAAAAGGTGGGGCAGGGAATCGGAACGAGCAGTACTTC	CASSLKGGAGNRNEQYF
TRBV11-3	TRBJ2-2	NA	TRBD2	TGTGCCAGCAGCCCGACCCCGGGACTAGCTACCGGGGAGCTGTTTTTT	CASSPTPGLATGELFF
TRBV20-1	TRBJ2-7	few	TRBD2	TGCAGTGCTAGTAGCGGGGCCTCCTACGAGCAGTACTTC	CSASSGASYEQYF
TRBV27	TRBJ1-1	many	TRBD1	TGTGCCAGCAGGACGACCGGGACAGGGTATGCTTACGCTGAAGCTTTCTTT	CASRTTGTGYAYAEAFF
TRBV14	TRBJ1-1	once	NA	TGTGCCAGCAGCCAGAGGCAACCGGCGAGGGACACTGAAGCTTTCTTT	CASSQRQPARDTEAFF
TRBV19	TRBJ1-5	NA	NA	TGTGCCAGTAGTATACGTGAAGGGCTCAATCAGCCCCAGCATTTT	CASSIREGLNQPQHF
TRBV7-2	TRBJ2-7	NA	NA	TGTGCCAGCAGCTTAGCCGGGAGTGCCTACGAGCAGTACTTC	CASSLAGSAYEQYF
TRBV19	TRBJ1-2	NA	NA	TGTGCCAGCATGACACAGGGTATTTCTGGCTACACCTTC	CASMTQGISGYTF
TRBV12-3/TRBV12-4	TRBJ1-2	NA	NA	TGTGCCAGCAGTATACCAGGGTCTGGCTACACCTTC	CASSIPGSGYTF
TRBV12-3/TRBV12-4	TRBJ2-1	NA	TRBD2	TGTGCCAGCAGTGACGCTAGCGGCCAAACCTACAATGAGCAGTTCTTC	CASSDASGQTYNEQFF
TRBV3-1	TRBJ1-5	NA	NA	TGTGCCAGCAGCCCAAGGAGGTCGGAGACAGCCCAGCATTTT	CASSPRRSETAQHF
TRBV2	TRBJ1-1	many	NA	TGTGCCAGCAGCTCGGACGGGAACACTGAAGCTTTCTTT	CASSSDGNTEAFF
TRBV7-3	TRBJ2-2	NA	NA	TGTGCCAGCAGCCCTAACGGCGGCAGCGGCACCGGGGAGCTGTTTTTT	CASSPNGGSGTGELFF
TRBV10-3	TRBJ1-3	few	NA	TGTGCCATCAGTGAGTCTGGAAACACCATATATTTT	CAISESGNTIYF
TRBV28	TRBJ1-1	many	NA	TGTGCCAGCAGCTCTCACGAGAACACTGAAGCTTTCTTT	CASSSHENTEAFF
TRBV14	TRBJ2-7	few	TRBD1	TGTGCCAGCAGCCAAGGGACAGGGTACTACGAGCAGTACTTC	CASSQGTGYYEQYF
TRBV5-1	TRBJ1-1	few	TRBD1	TGCGCCAGCAGCCCGCGGACAGGGGAGACTGAAGCTTTCTTT	CASSPRTGETEAFF
TRBV20-1	TRBJ2-2	few	NA	TGCAGTGCTAGCCCCCTACTAGGGTGGGGACGAGGGGAGCTGTTTTTT	CSASPLLGWGRGELFF
TRBV20-1	TRBJ1-5	few	NA	TGCAGTGCGAGGCGGGGACCTAATCAGCCCCAGCATTTT	CSARRGPNQPQHF
TRBV7-9	TRBJ2-7	NA	TRBD1	TGTGCCAGCAGCGACTACGGACAGGGAAGGGTATCCGAGCAGTACTTC	CASSDYGQGRVSEQYF
TRBV7-2	TRBJ1-1	NA	NA	TGTGCCAGCAGCCCCCGGGGAGGGGAGAACACTGAAGCTTTCTTT	CASSPRGGENTEAFF
TRBV3-1	TRBJ2-7	NA	NA	TGTGCCAGCAGCTTCCGGGACCGATCCTACGAGCAGTACTTC	CASSFRDRSYEQYF
TRBV28	TRBJ1-4	NA	TRBD1	TGTGCCAGCAGGGGGGGGGGGACAGTTAATGAAAAACTGTTTTTT	CASRGGGTVNEKLFF
TRBV20-1	TRBJ1-5	NA	TRBD1	TGCAGTGCTAGAAGGAATACAGGGGGCAATCAGCCCCAGCATTTT	CSARRNTGGNQPQHF
TRBV10-3	TRBJ2-7	few	TRBD1	TGTGCCATCAGTGATACGAGTCAGGGGGCCGTCTACGAGCAGTACTTC	CAISDTSQGAVYEQYF